This TCR beta chain was captured by sequencing in a study of T cell repertoires in cytomegalovirus infection. Study conclusions and caveats: There were carriers of CMV plus the relevant HLA, and cumulative public TCR beta family frequency identified them.

In regard to this clonotype: Antigen unknown.

V lost 0 bases and J lost 2, with 12 bases in between. This CDR3 has 16 amino acids. The germline CDR1 and CDR2 sequences are SGHDN and FVKESK. One entry per CDR3 protein results from TCRdb running MiXCR on the reads. The sample consists of hundreds of thousands of distinct CDR3 sequences, less than 35% of them appearing once. This material consisted of cultured CD8+ T cells from PBMCs, taken from culture after CMV antigen stimulation. The gene calls are TRBV14 and TRBJ2-3; D remains unclear. This clonotype originated in a human donor in good health (CMV status not recorded). Some clones in this sample may be carry-over from other donors' samples. The CDR3 reads CASSQDMSGNTDTQYF. In nucleotides, the CDR3 is TGTGCCAGCAGCCAAGATATGTCGGGCAACACAGATACGCAGTATTTT. Full variable domain (rest looked up from reference TRBV14 and TRBJ2-3): EAGVTQFPSHSVIEKGQTVTLRCDPISGHDNLYWYRRVMGKEIKFLLHFVKESKQDESGMPNNRFLAERTGGTYSTLKVQPAELEDSGVYFCASSQDMSGNTDTQYFGPGTRLTVL.